The next 24 T cell receptor beta chains were all read from a single sample in a study of T cell responses to AZD1222 COVID-19 vaccine (dated by TCRdb to the early 2020s). The time point tag for this specimen amounts to: baseline before first vaccination. Library preparation was by the immunoSEQ multiplex PCR assay. TCRdb provides this immuneACCESS table in a form limited to in-frame rearrangements. Some clones are lacking; in checked studies, under half of them reflect an unresolved V gene, and why the rest are absent is not known. The sample yields tens of thousands of clones; roughly 90% were counted once. Of the sample, about 24% falls within the top ten clones. Sequencing was performed on peripheral blood, taken on day 0 of AZD1222 vaccination. Source of these receptors: an adult in good health.

This clone was counted only a few times. The chain recombines TRBV11-2 with TRBJ2-2; D may be TRBD2 (5 bases). CDR1 is SGHAT and CDR2 is FQNNGV in the germline V gene. The CDR3 has 13 amino acids. V was clipped by 6 bases and J by 2 bases, with 7 bases between them. The CDR3 region has the DNA TGTGCCAGCAGGAGGGCCAACACCGGGGAGCTGTTTTTT. This gives the protein CASRRANTGELFF.

This chain uses TRBV4-2 with TRBJ1-6, with TRBD1 as a possible D gene (6 bases). Germline V gives CDR1 LGHNA, CDR2 YNFKEQ. This CDR3 has 14 amino acids. Trimming left V 0 bases short and J 8 bases short, with 8 bases between. Here the CDR3 DNA reads TGTGCCAGCAGCCAAGAACAGGGCCATTCACCCCTCCACTTT. Its protein is CASSQEQGHSPLHF.

The gene calls are TRBV5-1 and TRBJ1-6; D remains unclear. The CDR3 spans 13 residues. V was shortened by 4 bases and J by 9 bases, with 11 bases between the two germline ends. Germline V gene sequence: CDR1 SGHRS, CDR2 YFSETQ. The chain's CDR3 is CASSDGDTSPLHF. Here the CDR3 DNA reads TGCGCCAGCAGCGACGGGGATACTTCACCCCTCCACTTT.

CDR3 sequence reads: CAISEGLAGGSNEQFF. Written as DNA, the CDR3 is TGTGCCATCAGTGAGGGACTAGCGGGGGGGTCCAATGAGCAGTTCTTC. The chain has TRBV10-3 and TRBJ2-1, with TRBD2 matching 15 bases. After removal of 2 bases from V and 6 bases from J, the junction contained 2 bases not matched to a gene. The CDR3 runs 16 residues. Germline loops: CDR1 ENHRY, CDR2 SYGVKD.

The chain recombines TRBV11-2 with TRBJ2-5, with 7 nucleotides matching TRBD2. CDR3 length equals 14 residues. The germline V gene encodes CDR1 SGHAT and CDR2 FQNNGV. The V gene end was trimmed by 5 bases and the J gene end by 2 bases; junction bases not matched to a gene: 5. The CDR3 nucleotides are TGTGCCAGCAGCGCGCGGGGGTGGCAAGAGACCCAGTACTTC. The encoded protein is CASSARGWQETQYF.

The chain employs TRBV5-8 and TRBJ1-3; D is undetermined. The germline V and J ends were trimmed by 5 bases and 8 bases, with 14 bases remaining between them. The V gene's germline CDR1 is SGHTS and CDR2 YDEGEE. The CDR3 totals 13 residues. CDR3 loop: CASRVTSGDTIYF. DNA for the CDR3: TGTGCCAGCAGAGTCACTTCCGGGGACACCATATATTTT.

This chain links TRBV7-9 with TRBJ2-7; D is ambiguous. V gave up 5 bases and J gave up 7 bases, with 9 bases separating them. From germline, CDR1 is SEHNR and CDR2 FQNEAQ (reference sequence). The CDR3 runs 11 residues. The CDR3 DNA reads TGTGCCAGCAGCCAGTCGTTAGAGCAGTACTTC. It translates to CASSQSLEQYF.

The CDR3 sequence: CASKGYREGEKLFF. The CDR3 DNA reads as TGTGCCAGTAAGGGCTACAGGGAAGGTGAAAAACTGTTTTTT. This chain joins TRBV19 and TRBJ1-4; a possible D gene is TRBD1 (6 bases). The CDR3 consists of 14 residues. V was trimmed by 7 bases and J by 7 bases, leaving 16 bases between them. Germline-derived CDR1 and CDR2 are LNHDA and SQIVND (reference sequence).

This chain joins TRBV6-5 and TRBJ1-1, with 7 bases that match TRBD1. This CDR3 has 11 amino acids. Germline V gene data show CDR1 as MNHEY and CDR2 as SVGAGI. The ends lost 8 bases at V and 10 bases at J; junction bases unmatched: 7. The CDR3 loop reads CASLEGATAFF. DNA for the CDR3: TGTGCCAGCCTCGAGGGGGCCACAGCTTTCTTT.

This clone came up a few times. V gene TRBV6-2 or TRBV6-3 combines with J gene TRBJ1-5; a weak D match, TRBD1 (6 bases). The CDR3 totals 15 residues. With 5 bases removed from V and 2 bases from J, the gap between germline ends came to 13 bases. The germline V gene has CDR1 MNHEY and CDR2 SVGEGT. CDR3 residues: CASSDPTGGNQPQHF. The DNA of the CDR3 is TGTGCCAGCAGTGACCCGACAGGCGGCAATCAGCCCCAGCATTTT.

The rearrangement uses TRBV2 and TRBJ2-1, with D uncertain. The CDR3 has 13 residues. CDR1 SNHLY and CDR2 FYNNEI come from the germline V gene. Trimming pared 7 bases from V and 5 bases from J, leaving 12 bases between. DNA for the CDR3: TGTGCCAGCACTATCTATGGGGACAATGAGCAGTTCTTC. Translating it yields CASTIYGDNEQFF.

This chain uses TRBV5-6 with TRBJ1-2; tentative D call: TRBD1 (5 bases). The germline CDR1 and CDR2 sequences are SGHDT and YYEEEE. CDR3 length: 14 amino acids. Trimming stripped 4 bases from V and 4 bases from J, with 14 bases between. The CDR3 DNA is TGTGCCAGCAGCCTGAACCAGGGTTTCTATGGCTACACCTTC. Amino acid sequence: CASSLNQGFYGYTF. Combining the CDR3 with reference TRBV5-6 and TRBJ1-2 gives the whole variable domain DAGVTQSPTHLIKTRGQQVTLRCSPKSGHDTVSWYQQALGQGPQFIFQYYEEEERQRGNFPDRFSGHQFPNYSSELNVNALLLGDSALYLCASSLNQGFYGYTFGSGTRLTVV.

This chain joins TRBV5-5 and TRBJ2-7, with no clear D. V was clipped by 1 base and J by 3 bases, with 11 bases between them. The CDR3 covers 14 residues. Per germline, CDR1 SGHKS and CDR2 YYEKEE (reference sequence). CDR3 sequence reads: CASSLLRASYEQYF. The CDR3 DNA sequence: TGTGCCAGCAGCTTGTTAAGAGCAAGCTACGAGCAGTACTTC.

The gene calls are TRBV5-4 and TRBJ2-5; TRBD1 matches at 10 bases. Germline CDR1 SGHNT, CDR2 YYREEE (reference sequence). The CDR3 has 15 amino acids. Germline trimming cut 4 bases from V and 5 bases from J; bases unmatched to any gene: 8. As DNA, the CDR3 is TGTGCCAGCAGCAACTCCGGGACAGGGGATGAGACCCAGTACTTC. The encoded protein is CASSNSGTGDETQYF.

The chain uses TRBV18 and TRBJ1-4; D remains unclear. The V gene lost 3 bases and the J gene lost 0 bases, with 14 bases spanning the gap. CDR1 and CDR2 from the germline V gene are KGHSH and LQKENI. This CDR3 comprises 17 residues. The CDR3: CASSPRGADATNEKLFF. CDR3 DNA: TGTGCCAGCTCACCTCGGGGTGCAGACGCAACTAATGAAAAACTGTTTTTT.

The rearrangement uses TRBV5-5 and TRBJ2-7, with 7 nucleotides matching TRBD1. The CDR3 contains 14 residues. Trimming removed 0 bases from V and 4 bases from J; junction bases left unmatched: 4. Germline-derived CDR1 and CDR2 are SGHKS and YYEKEE (reference sequence). The CDR3 region is CASSLEGRGYEQYF. In nucleotides, the CDR3 is TGTGCCAGCAGCTTGGAGGGCAGGGGGTACGAGCAGTACTTC.

The chain couples TRBV19 to TRBJ1-1; 7 bases match TRBD1. Germline V gene sequence: CDR1 LNHDA, CDR2 SQIVND (reference sequence). The J segment lost 4 bases and the V segment lost 4 bases, leaving 9 bases of the junction unmatched. This CDR3 contains 15 residues. CDR3 DNA: TGTGCCAGTAGTAGCAGACAGGGTATCGGCACTGAAGCTTTCTTT. Translating it yields CASSSRQGIGTEAFF.

This chain links TRBV19 with TRBJ1-2; 7 positions match TRBD1. The length of the CDR3 is 12 residues. The V gene's germline CDR1 is LNHDA and CDR2 SQIVND (reference sequence). Losses at the gene ends were 9 bases for V and 6 bases for J; bases not matched to a gene: 7. The CDR3 nucleotides read TGTGCCAGCACCGACAGGGCTCATGGCTACACCTTC. Its translation: CASTDRAHGYTF.

The chain uses TRBV5-4 and TRBJ2-3; no firm D call. The CDR3 runs to 15 residues. Per germline, CDR1 SGHNT and CDR2 YYREEE (reference sequence). The ends were cut back, 4 bases at V and 1 base at J, with 13 bases in the middle. The CDR3 loop reads CASSRRPSGTDTQYF. The CDR3 coding sequence is TGTGCCAGCAGCCGCAGGCCATCCGGCACAGATACGCAGTATTTT.

The chain couples TRBV6-5 to TRBJ2-3; D is perhaps TRBD2 (6 bases). Germline loops: CDR1 MNHEY, CDR2 SVGAGI. The CDR3 sequence is 15 residues long. V lost 11 bases, J lost 0 bases, and 18 bases lay in between. The CDR3 here is CAGGSGRSSTDTQYF. The CDR3 coding sequence is TGTGCCGGGGGGTCAGGAAGGTCTAGCACAGATACGCAGTATTTT.

DNA of the CDR3: TGTGCCACCAGTGCCGCGGACTATGGCTACACCTTC. Protein sequence: CATSAADYGYTF. The genes are TRBV24-1 and TRBJ1-2, with D unresolved. CDR1 is KGHDR, CDR2 SFDVKD, per germline. CDR3 length equals 12 residues. V was clipped by 5 bases and J by 3 bases, with 6 bases between them.

The chain uses TRBV6-5 and TRBJ1-1; perhaps TRBD1 as D (6 bases). CDR3 length equals 14 residues. Germline CDR1 reads MNHEY; CDR2 reads SVGAGI. Trimming pared 7 bases from V and 4 bases from J, leaving 16 bases between. This CDR3 reads CASISFGGGTEAFF. For the CDR3, the DNA is TGTGCCAGCATCTCCTTCGGGGGCGGCACTGAAGCTTTCTTT.

The V and J genes are TRBV10-3 and TRBJ1-2; tentatively, D is TRBD1 (6 bases). Trimming left V 4 bases short and J 2 bases short, with 11 bases between. The CDR3 extends over 14 amino acids. Germline V gives CDR1 ENHRY, CDR2 SYGVKD. CDR3 in DNA: TGTGCCATCAGTGTGTACCAGGGGAACTATGGCTACACCTTC. It encodes CAISVYQGNYGYTF.

This sequence joins TRBV28 and TRBJ1-2, with TRBD1 matching over 9 bases. J was trimmed by 6 bases and V by 6 bases; bases with no gene match: 8. Germline lookup yields CDR1 MDHEN and CDR2 SYDVKM. The CDR3 consists of 14 residues. CDR3 protein: CASRAGTGSHGYTF. The CDR3 DNA reads as TGTGCCAGCAGAGCCGGGACAGGGAGTCATGGCTACACCTTC.